This T cell receptor (beta chain) was documented in a study of blood T cell repertoires in COVID-19. Whole-study context: The samples span acute and convalescent COVID-19 from the United States, Italy and Spain. From T cells, B-cell-depleted T cells, or PBMCs came the material, which was cDNA or gDNA.

Between the trimmed V and J ends, which lost 8 bases and 5 bases, there was a span of 12 bases. There are 12 residues in the CDR3. Germline V gene lookup returns CDR1 MDHEN and CDR2 SYDVKM. In the authors' methods: Amplification of reference gene primers provided the estimated nucleated cell counts. Repertoires were generated with immunoSEQ multiplex PCR, while TCRdb's copy carries only in-frame clones and drops some. V and J calls and clone size are given by that table; D and trimming were obtained from the DNA. The table has 300,000 to 350,000 clones, around 90% seen once. V usage is TRBV28 and J usage is TRBJ1-2; no definite D call. The sequence was collected from a man aged 18 to 30 with active or convalescent COVID-19. The sequenced sample was peripheral blood. The chain's CDR3 is CASSFDIYGYTF. CDR3 nucleotide sequence: TGTGCCAGCTCGTTTGACATTTATGGCTACACCTTC.